The present T cell receptor (beta chain) was sequenced within a study of T cells in Graves' hyperthyroidism and ophthalmopathy. Study-wide background: Peripheral blood was obtained at initial diagnosis, preceding any treatment. Findings and caveats of the study: Expanded thyroid clonotypes (above 0.001) were mostly also found in blood. Ophthalmopathy, as predicted by the model, came a median around 7 months after the prediction.

Amplification targeted TCR beta CDR3 regions from RNA transcripts. HTBI primers were the set used in a first-round RT-PCR of the TCR CDR3. TCRdb re-analysed the multiplex PCR reads in MiXCR, keeping a single row per CDR3 protein. The sample has under 550,000 distinct CDR3 sequences; roughly 21% are singletons. Trimming took 6 bases from V and 7 from J, leaving 9 bases between them. The CDR3 loop spans 11 amino acids. The germline V gene encodes CDR1 SGHVS and CDR2 FQNEAQ. Worth noting for this clonotype: The antigen is unknown.

What was sequenced was blood. The chain links TRBV7-8 to TRBJ1-1, with D hard to call. The receptor's source is a man in his forties with Graves' ophthalmopathy. In DNA, the CDR3 is TGTGCCAGCAGTTTCACCGATGAAGCTTTCTTT. Protein: CASSFTDEAFF.